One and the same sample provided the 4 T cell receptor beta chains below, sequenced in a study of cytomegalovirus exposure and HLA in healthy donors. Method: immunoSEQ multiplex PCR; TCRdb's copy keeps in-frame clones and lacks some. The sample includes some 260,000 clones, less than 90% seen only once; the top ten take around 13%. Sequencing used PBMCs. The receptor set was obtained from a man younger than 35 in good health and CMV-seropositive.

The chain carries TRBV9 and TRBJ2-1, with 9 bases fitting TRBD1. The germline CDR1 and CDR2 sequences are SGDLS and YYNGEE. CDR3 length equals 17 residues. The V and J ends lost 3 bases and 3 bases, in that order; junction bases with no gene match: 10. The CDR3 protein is CASSGGPGQGFYNEQFF. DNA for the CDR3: TGTGCCAGCAGCGGTGGTCCGGGACAGGGATTCTACAATGAGCAGTTCTTC. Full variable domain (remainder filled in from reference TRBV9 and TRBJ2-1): DSGVTQTPKHLITATGQRVTLRCSPRSGDLSVYWYQQSLDQGLQFLIQYYNGEERAKGNILERFSAQQFPDLHSELNLSSLELGDSALYFCASSGGPGQGFYNEQFFGPGTRLTVL.

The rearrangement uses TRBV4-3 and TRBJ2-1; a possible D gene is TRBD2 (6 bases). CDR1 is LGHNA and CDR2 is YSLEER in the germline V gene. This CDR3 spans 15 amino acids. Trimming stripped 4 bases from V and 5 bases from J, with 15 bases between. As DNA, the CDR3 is TGCGCCAGCAGCCGCGGGGCAAATGGCGACAATGAGCAGTTCTTC. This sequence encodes CASSRGANGDNEQFF.

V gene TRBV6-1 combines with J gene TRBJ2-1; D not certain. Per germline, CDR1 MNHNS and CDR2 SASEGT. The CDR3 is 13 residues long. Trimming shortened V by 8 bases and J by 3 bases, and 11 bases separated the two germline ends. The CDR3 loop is CASQLGSYNEQFF. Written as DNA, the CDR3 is TGTGCCAGCCAGTTAGGCAGCTACAATGAGCAGTTCTTC.

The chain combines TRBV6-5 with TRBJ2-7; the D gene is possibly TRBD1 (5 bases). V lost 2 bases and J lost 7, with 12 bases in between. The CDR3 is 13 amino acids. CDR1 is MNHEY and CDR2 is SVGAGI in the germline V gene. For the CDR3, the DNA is TGTGCCAGCAGTTACGTCAGGGCAGGGGAGCAGTACTTC. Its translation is CASSYVRAGEQYF.